The rows below give T cell receptor beta chains drawn from one sample of a study of technical replicates of blood from a handful of donors. Clones were read by immunoSEQ multiplex PCR, and TCRdb kept only the in-frame ones, dropping some. The table shows about 53,000 clones, with 86% occurring only once. The sequenced sample consisted of PBMCs. All receptors derive from a human donor in good health. Some clones in this sample may be carry-over from other donors' samples. Both conserved end residues are part of each CDR3. The D gene is left open where the match is weak. Clone size is not always given. Where it is, it says once, few, many or a class for expanded clones.

CDR3aa	CDR3nt	abundance	d_gene	v_gene	j_gene
CASRDRVRGTDTQYF	TGTGCCAGCCGGGACAGGGTCCGGGGCACAGATACGCAGTATTTT	once	TRBD1	TRBV19	TRBJ2-3
CASSPGGALGANVLTF	TGTGCCAGCAGCCCCGGGGGTGCGCTTGGGGCCAACGTCCTGACTTTC	-	-	TRBV7-3	TRBJ2-6
CASSEVSGRAYEQFF	TGTGCCAGCAGTGAAGTCAGCGGGAGGGCCTATGAGCAGTTCTTC	-	TRBD2	TRBV6-1	TRBJ2-1
CASSLGDRTYEQYF	TGTGCCAGCAGCTTAGGGGACAGGACATACGAGCAGTACTTC	-	TRBD1	TRBV7-8	TRBJ2-7
CASSLQNNYNEQFF	TGCGCCAGCAGCTTACAGAACAATTACAATGAGCAGTTCTTC	-	-	TRBV5-1	TRBJ2-1
CASSEAAGFLNQPQHF	TGTGCCAGCAGTGAAGCGGCCGGCTTTTTAAATCAGCCCCAGCATTTT	-	-	TRBV25-1	TRBJ1-5
CAWTSVYNEQFF	TGTGCCTGGACTAGCGTCTACAATGAGCAGTTCTTC	-	-	TRBV30	TRBJ2-1
CASGQGNNQPQHF	TGTGCCAGCGGACAGGGGAACAATCAGCCCCAGCATTTT	-	TRBD1	TRBV7-6	TRBJ1-5
CASSEGWGKQYF	TGTGCCAGCAGTGAAGGCTGGGGCAAGCAGTACTTC	-	-	TRBV2	TRBJ2-7
CASSPQGWSLTEAFF	TGTGCCAGCAGCCCCCAAGGTTGGAGTTTAACTGAAGCTTTCTTT	few	-	TRBV9	TRBJ1-1
CASSRQGGSADTQYF	TGTGCCAGCAGTCGGCAGGGGGGTTCCGCAGATACGCAGTATTTT	-	-	TRBV6-1	TRBJ2-3
CASSQVGGTRTDTQYF	TGCGCCAGCAGCCAAGTAGGCGGGACTCGCACAGATACGCAGTATTTT	-	-	TRBV4-3	TRBJ2-3
CASSLTGIYGYTF	TGTGCCAGCAGCTTGACAGGGATCTATGGCTACACCTTC	-	-	TRBV5-4	TRBJ1-2
CASRRQGASEQFF	TGTGCCAGCAGACGACAGGGGGCGTCTGAGCAGTTCTTC	-	TRBD1	TRBV5-4	TRBJ2-1
CASSPGQGGDGEKLFF	TGTGCCAGCAGCCCTGGACAGGGGGGCGATGGCGAAAAACTGTTTTTT	-	TRBD1	TRBV4-2	TRBJ1-4
CASSGGTSGPQETQYF	TGTGCCAGCAGCGGGGGGACTAGCGGACCCCAAGAGACCCAGTACTTC	few	TRBD2	TRBV7-8	TRBJ2-5
CASSLVAGQGGEQYF	TGTGCCAGCAGCTTAGTGGCTGGGCAGGGGGGCGAGCAGTACTTC	-	-	TRBV7-9	TRBJ2-7
CASSPASYSQSAKNIQYF	TGCGCCAGCAGCCCAGCTAGCTACTCCCAATCGGCCAAAAACATTCAGTACTTC	-	-	TRBV4-3	TRBJ2-4
CASGGGLAGHNEQFF	TGTGCTAGTGGTGGGGGACTAGCGGGACACAATGAGCAGTTCTTC	-	TRBD2	TRBV12-5	TRBJ2-1
CSVVDRGTYEQYF	TGCAGCGTTGTGGACAGGGGGACCTACGAGCAGTACTTC	-	TRBD1	TRBV29-1	TRBJ2-7
CASSSRETVDEQFF	TGTGCCAGCAGCTCGCGGGAGACGGTAGATGAGCAGTTCTTC	-	TRBD2	TRBV7-8	TRBJ2-1
CASSFEGTSDTQYF	TGTGCCAGCAGCTTTGAGGGAACCTCAGATACGCAGTATTTT	-	-	TRBV5-4	TRBJ2-3
CASSPRQGSTEAFF	TGTGCCAGCAGCCCAAGACAGGGGAGCACTGAAGCTTTCTTT	-	TRBD1	TRBV7-8	TRBJ1-1
CASSEGTGRTWRQYF	TGTGCCAGCAGTGAAGGGACAGGGAGAACATGGCGGCAGTACTTC	once	TRBD1	TRBV6-1	TRBJ2-7
CATSRDYGGVHEQYF	TGTGCCACCAGCAGAGATTACGGGGGAGTCCACGAGCAGTACTTC	-	-	TRBV15	TRBJ2-7
CASNGGTNTGELFF	TGTGCCAGCAATGGGGGGACGAACACCGGGGAGCTGTTTTTT	-	-	TRBV2	TRBJ2-2
CASSPPQREINEQFF	TGTGCCAGCTCACCACCCCAGCGGGAGATCAATGAGCAGTTCTTC	-	TRBD2	TRBV18	TRBJ2-1
CSVRTGRGTQYF	TGCAGCGTCAGGACAGGGCGGGGGACCCAGTACTTC	-	TRBD1	TRBV29-1	TRBJ2-5
CASSPGFSNQPQHF	TGTGCCAGCAGCCCAGGTTTTAGCAATCAGCCCCAGCATTTT	-	-	TRBV6-5	TRBJ1-5
CASSSTRSYGYTF	TGTGCCAGCAGCTCCACAAGAAGCTATGGCTACACCTTC	-	-	TRBV11-2	TRBJ1-2
CASSPAWSPNNEQFF	TGTGCCAGCAGCCCCGCGTGGAGTCCTAACAATGAGCAGTTCTTC	-	-	TRBV7-7	TRBJ2-1
CAIRNKRDGQETQYF	TGTGCCATCAGGAACAAGCGGGATGGGCAAGAGACCCAGTACTTC	-	TRBD2	TRBV10-3	TRBJ2-5
CASSLSTANTEAFF	TGCGCCAGCAGCTTGTCTACAGCAAACACTGAAGCTTTCTTT	few	-	TRBV5-1	TRBJ1-1
CASSFGTEAFF	TGTGCCAGCAGCTTCGGCACTGAAGCTTTCTTT	-	-	TRBV5-6	TRBJ1-1
CTSSQEGTGDTEAFF	TGCACCAGCAGCCAAGAGGGAACAGGAGACACTGAAGCTTTCTTT	-	-	TRBV1	TRBJ1-1
CAWSVLRETQYF	TGTGCCTGGAGTGTACTCCGAGAGACCCAGTACTTC	-	-	TRBV30	TRBJ2-5
CASSAVTSTDTQYF	TGTGCCAGCAGTGCTGTCACTAGCACAGATACGCAGTATTTT	-	-	TRBV2	TRBJ2-3
CASSSRLAGVEQFF	TGTGCCAGCAGCTCAAGACTAGCGGGAGTTGAGCAGTTCTTC	-	TRBD2	TRBV7-8	TRBJ2-1
CASSQERGSPFYEQYF	TGTGCCAGCAGCCAAGAGAGAGGGTCCCCTTTCTACGAGCAGTACTTC	-	-	TRBV4-2	TRBJ2-7
CASQQGIAEAFF	TGTGCCAGCCAACAGGGGATAGCTGAAGCTTTCTTT	-	TRBD1	TRBV6-1	TRBJ1-1
CASRVTGETNEKLFF	TGTGCCAGCAGGGTCACAGGGGAGACTAATGAAAAACTGTTTTTT	-	TRBD1	TRBV2	TRBJ1-4
CASRREGGPSSYEQYF	TGCGCCAGCCGAAGGGAGGGGGGACCGAGCTCCTACGAGCAGTACTTC	-	-	TRBV5-1	TRBJ2-7
CASSEAPGRADSPLHF	TGTGCCAGCAGTGAAGCTCCGGGCAGGGCCGATTCACCCCTCCACTTT	-	-	TRBV6-1	TRBJ1-6
CASSQGGAGDYGYTF	TGCGCCAGCAGCCAGGGGGGGGCAGGGGACTATGGCTACACCTTC	-	-	TRBV4-3	TRBJ1-2
CASSPRFSYNEQFF	TGTGCCAGTAGTCCGCGGTTCTCCTACAATGAGCAGTTCTTC	-	-	TRBV19	TRBJ2-1
CASSIPGLPYEQYF	TGTGCCAGTAGTATCCCCGGGTTACCCTACGAGCAGTACTTC	-	-	TRBV19	TRBJ2-7
CASRRDRALGAQHF	TGTGCCAGCAGAAGGGACAGGGCGCTTGGTGCCCAGCATTTT	-	TRBD1	TRBV19	TRBJ1-5